These 10 T cell receptor beta chains originate from one sample sequenced in a study of technical replicates of blood from a handful of donors. Clones were sequenced by immunoSEQ multiplex PCR, and TCRdb holds only the in-frame ones, with some missing. The sample lists about 70,000 clones, more than 90% occurring once. The sequenced material came from T cells isolated from PBMCs. Every receptor here comes from a human donor in good health.

The rearrangement uses TRBV2 and TRBJ2-1, with a tentative D call TRBD2 (6 bases). In germline, CDR1 is SNHLY, CDR2 FYNNEI. This CDR3 has 13 residues. V lost 6 bases and J lost 15, with 21 bases in between. For the CDR3, the DNA is TGTGCCAGCAGCTCCGAGGAGGGTTTCCCAGGGTTCTTC. Residues: CASSSEEGFPGFF. Full variable domain (outside the CDR3, taken from reference TRBV2 and TRBJ2-1): EPEVTQTPSHQVTQMGQEVILRCVPISNHLYFYWYRQILGQKVEFLVSFYNNEISEKSEIFDDQFSVERPDGSNFTLKIRSTKLEDSAMYFCASSSEEGFPGFFGPGTRLTVL.

The V call is TRBV5-1, the J call TRBJ2-7; D not certain. Germline-derived CDR1 and CDR2 are SGHRS and YFSETQ. Deletions cut 2 bases from V and 4 bases from J, with 7 bases between. CDR3 length: 12 residues. Written as DNA, the CDR3 is TGCGCCAGCAGCTTAAACAAGTACGAGCAGTACTTC. It yields the protein CASSLNKYEQYF.

DNA of the CDR3: TGTGCCAGCAGGGCTGGTCGACAGGGGGACGAGCAGTACTTC. This sequence encodes CASRAGRQGDEQYF. V and J are TRBV2 and TRBJ2-7; 9 bases match TRBD1. J lost 5 bases, V lost 6 bases, and 8 bases had no gene match. Germline CDR1 is SNHLY and CDR2 is FYNNEI. This CDR3 comprises 14 residues.

The rearrangement joins TRBV21-1 to TRBJ2-7; the DNA was not used to check the table's D call, TRBD2. TRBV21-1 represents a pseudogene. The CDR3 loop spans 15 amino acids. The CDR3 coding sequence is TGTGCCAGCAGCAAGGGTTCCCGGAGCTCCTACGAGCAGTACTTC. Its translation: CASSKGSRSSYEQYF.

The V call is TRBV4-3, the J call TRBJ2-7; D not certain. CDR1 is LGHNA and CDR2 is YSLEER in the germline V gene. There are 14 residues in the CDR3. The V end lost 0 bases, the J end lost 4 bases, and 10 bases lay between the germline ends. Here the CDR3 reads CASSQEADNYEQYF. The CDR3 DNA sequence: TGCGCCAGCAGCCAAGAGGCGGATAATTACGAGCAGTACTTC.

The rearrangement joins TRBV30 to TRBJ2-1; 8 bases are a match to TRBD2. V was clipped by 5 bases and J by 0 bases; unmatched bases: 6. Per germline, CDR1 GTSNPN and CDR2 SVGIG (reference sequence). This CDR3 is 15 amino acids long. In nucleotides, the CDR3 is TGTGCCTGGTCGATAGCGGGAAGCTCCTACAATGAGCAGTTCTTC. It yields the protein CAWSIAGSSYNEQFF.

The V gene is TRBV27, the J gene TRBJ1-1; D gene ambiguous. CDR1 and CDR2 (germline): MNHEY, SMNVEV (reference sequence). V was clipped by 3 bases and J by 4 bases, with 6 bases between them. The CDR3 is 12 amino acids. CDR3 sequence: CASSFRGTEAFF. CDR3 coding DNA: TGTGCCAGCAGTTTCAGAGGCACTGAAGCTTTCTTT.

The table lists this clone with a count of one. This rearrangement joins TRBV6-6 to TRBJ1-2, with TRBD1 matching 9 bases. Per germline, CDR1 MNHNY and CDR2 SVGAGI (reference sequence). V gave up 0 bases and J gave up 5 bases; unmatched junction bases: 4. This CDR3 spans 15 amino acids. The CDR3 reads CASSYSGTGIYGYTF. The CDR3 DNA is TGTGCCAGCAGTTACTCGGGGACAGGGATTTATGGCTACACCTTC.

The chain uses TRBV29-1 and TRBJ2-7; 9 nucleotides match TRBD1. The CDR3 consists of 13 residues. Trimming at V came to 4 bases and at J to 3 bases, leaving 4 bases not matched to a gene. The germline CDR1 and CDR2 sequences are SQVTM and ANQGSEA. CDR3 DNA sequence: TGCAGCGTTGTCCGGACAGGGGTCTACGAGCAGTACTTC. Protein product: CSVVRTGVYEQYF.

This chain links TRBV30 with TRBJ1-5; D possibly corresponds to TRBD1 (5 bases). V was cut by 1 base and J by 5 bases, with 9 bases left in between. The CDR3 loop spans 13 amino acids. Germline CDR1 GTSNPN, CDR2 SVGIG (reference sequence). CDR3 residues: CAWSEMTDQPQHF. For the CDR3, the DNA is TGTGCCTGGAGTGAGATGACAGATCAGCCCCAGCATTTT.